These T cell receptor beta chains were read from a single sample in a study of blood T cells in healthy people across ages. TCRdb used MiXCR to reprocess the 5' RACE reads, holding one entry per CDR3 protein. Counted here are fewer than 950,000 distinct CDR3 sequences, around 34% occurring once; the ten biggest clones make up roughly 13%. Specimen: blood. All receptors derive from a man between 18 and 29 years old in good health. Both conserved end residues are part of each CDR3. A D gene is named only where the DNA matches it firmly. Clone size is shown for a subset of rows, as once, few, many or a class of expanded clone.

abundance: few; j_gene: TRBJ2-7; v_gene: TRBV4-1; d_gene: .; CDR3nt: TGCGCCAGCAGCCAAGACCGTGGTGGGTCGGGCGAGCAGTACTTC; CDR3aa: CASSQDRGGSGEQYF
abundance: .; j_gene: TRBJ2-3; v_gene: TRBV7-2; d_gene: .; CDR3nt: TGTGCCAGCAGCGTAGAATCCGGGCGGGGTACGCAGTATTTT; CDR3aa: CASSVESGRGTQYF
abundance: few; j_gene: TRBJ2-1; v_gene: TRBV10-3; d_gene: .; CDR3nt: TGTGCCATCAGCCCCTCCCGGGACGGTGAGCAGTTCTTC; CDR3aa: CAISPSRDGEQFF
abundance: .; j_gene: TRBJ2-7; v_gene: TRBV6-5; d_gene: TRBD1; CDR3nt: TGTGCCAGCAGACAGGGACAGGGGAATTACAATGAGCAGTACTTC; CDR3aa: CASRQGQGNYNEQYF
abundance: many; j_gene: TRBJ1-2; v_gene: TRBV3-1; d_gene: .; CDR3nt: TGTGCCAGCAGCCAGGACATCTACTATGGCTACACCTTC; CDR3aa: CASSQDIYYGYTF
abundance: .; j_gene: TRBJ2-1; v_gene: TRBV5-1; d_gene: .; CDR3nt: TGCGCCAGAAGCGATGATCGGGGGAGCGGGCAGTTCTTC; CDR3aa: CARSDDRGSGQFF
abundance: .; j_gene: TRBJ2-3; v_gene: TRBV25-1; d_gene: .; CDR3nt: TGTGCCAGCAGTGAATATAGCAGCACAGATACGCAGTATTTT; CDR3aa: CASSEYSSTDTQYF
abundance: few; j_gene: TRBJ1-5; v_gene: TRBV6-6; d_gene: .; CDR3nt: TGTTCCAGCAGTTATCCTCAGGGCCCCTCTAATCAGCCCCAGCATTTT; CDR3aa: CSSSYPQGPSNQPQHF
abundance: .; j_gene: TRBJ2-7; v_gene: TRBV27; d_gene: TRBD1; CDR3nt: TGTGCCAGCAGTTTGGCCCCGGGACAGGACAATGAGCAGTACTTC; CDR3aa: CASSLAPGQDNEQYF
abundance: .; j_gene: TRBJ1-1; v_gene: TRBV12-3/TRBV12-4; d_gene: TRBD1; CDR3nt: TGTGCCAGCAGCGGACAGGGTGAAGCTTTCTTT; CDR3aa: CASSGQGEAFF
abundance: .; j_gene: TRBJ1-1; v_gene: TRBV5-4; d_gene: .; CDR3nt: TGTGCCAGCAGCTTGGAATCCTACACAGGGATGGGTGCTTTCTTT; CDR3aa: CASSLESYTGMGAFF
abundance: .; j_gene: TRBJ2-3; v_gene: TRBV12-3/TRBV12-4; d_gene: TRBD2; CDR3nt: TGTGCCAGCAGTTGGACTAGCGGGGGGTTCACAGATACGCAGTATTTT; CDR3aa: CASSWTSGGFTDTQYF
abundance: .; j_gene: TRBJ2-2; v_gene: TRBV3-1; d_gene: TRBD1; CDR3nt: TGTGCCAGCAGCCCTACAGGGGGTATGGACACCGGGGAGCTGTTTTTT; CDR3aa: CASSPTGGMDTGELFF
abundance: few; j_gene: TRBJ2-1; v_gene: TRBV20-1; d_gene: TRBD2; CDR3nt: TGCAGTGCTAGGCCCAGCGGGAGGGCCTACAATGAGCAGTTCTTC; CDR3aa: CSARPSGRAYNEQFF
abundance: .; j_gene: TRBJ1-2; v_gene: TRBV12-3/TRBV12-4; d_gene: TRBD1; CDR3nt: TGTGCCGGCAGCTTTGGGGACAGGGGGTTTGGCTACACCTTC; CDR3aa: CAGSFGDRGFGYTF
abundance: many; j_gene: TRBJ2-1; v_gene: TRBV6-1; d_gene: TRBD2; CDR3nt: TGTGCCAGCAGGACTAGCGGGGGGGCCAACGAGCAGTTCTTC; CDR3aa: CASRTSGGANEQFF
abundance: once; j_gene: TRBJ2-1; v_gene: TRBV6-5; d_gene: .; CDR3nt: TGTGCCAGCAGTTACGGGGCAGGTCGGGATGAGCAGTTCTTC; CDR3aa: CASSYGAGRDEQFF
abundance: few; j_gene: TRBJ2-5; v_gene: TRBV28; d_gene: .; CDR3nt: TGTGCCAGCAGTTTACGAACCCGACTCCAAGAGACCCAGTACTTC; CDR3aa: CASSLRTRLQETQYF
abundance: .; j_gene: TRBJ1-1; v_gene: TRBV5-6; d_gene: .; CDR3nt: TGTGCCAGCAGCTCACGAATAACAGGGAACTGGAACACTGAAGCTTTCTTT; CDR3aa: CASSSRITGNWNTEAFF
abundance: .; j_gene: TRBJ2-2; v_gene: TRBV14; d_gene: TRBD2; CDR3nt: TGTGCCAGCAGCCCCCTTGGGGGGGACGGCACCGGGGAGCTGTTTTTT; CDR3aa: CASSPLGGDGTGELFF
abundance: .; j_gene: TRBJ1-1; v_gene: TRBV6-1; d_gene: .; CDR3nt: TGTGCCAGCAGCCCCAAGACTGGGATGAACACTGAAGCTTTCTTT; CDR3aa: CASSPKTGMNTEAFF
abundance: .; j_gene: TRBJ1-2; v_gene: TRBV24-1; d_gene: TRBD1; CDR3nt: TGTGCCACCAGTGACCCCGGGACAGGGTATGGCTACACCTTC; CDR3aa: CATSDPGTGYGYTF
abundance: .; j_gene: TRBJ2-3; v_gene: TRBV5-5; d_gene: TRBD2; CDR3nt: TGTGCCAGCAGCGGTTCCGGGGGGACCCGCACAGATACGCAGTATTTT; CDR3aa: CASSGSGGTRTDTQYF
abundance: .; j_gene: TRBJ2-5; v_gene: TRBV7-2; d_gene: .; CDR3nt: TGTGCCAGCAGCCGCCGTAGGTTAGAGACCCAGTACTTC; CDR3aa: CASSRRRLETQYF
abundance: .; j_gene: TRBJ2-5; v_gene: TRBV12-3/TRBV12-4; d_gene: .; CDR3nt: TGTGCCCGCAGTTTCGGGGATGAACAAGAGACCCAGTACTTC; CDR3aa: CARSFGDEQETQYF
abundance: few; j_gene: TRBJ2-7; v_gene: TRBV7-2; d_gene: .; CDR3nt: TGTGCCAGCAGCTCGGGGGAGTATTCCTACAATGAGCAGTACTTC; CDR3aa: CASSSGEYSYNEQYF
abundance: few; j_gene: TRBJ1-6; v_gene: TRBV20-1; d_gene: TRBD1; CDR3nt: TGCAGTGTCAAGGGCAAGGGGGCCGATTCACCCCTCCACTTT; CDR3aa: CSVKGKGADSPLHF